A single sample is the source of the 29 T cell receptor beta chains below, sequenced in a study of CD8 T cells in Susac syndrome. The RNA input was roughly 0.5 to 1 ug, and it was reverse transcribed with random hexamers. Each CDR3 protein gets one entry after TCRdb re-called the immunoSEQ multiplex PCR reads with MiXCR. The repertoire includes approximately 49,000 distinct CDR3 sequences, around 93% of them detected once, and roughly 0.8% sits in the top ten. Sequencing input: CD8+ T cells from PBMCs. All receptors come from a human donor with Susac syndrome.

The chain uses TRBV7-9 and TRBJ2-6; D assignment may be TRBD1 or TRBD2 (5 bases each). This CDR3 comprises 15 residues. Germline values: CDR1 SEHNR, CDR2 FQNEAQ (reference sequence). Trimming left V 9 bases short and J 4 bases short, with 16 bases between. CDR3 bases: TGTGCCAGTGACAGAGGGAGTACAGGGGCCAACGTCCTGACTTTC. This translates into CASDRGSTGANVLTF.

This sequence joins TRBV6-6 and TRBJ1-5, with D unclear. The ends were cut back, 4 bases at V and 12 bases at J, with 10 bases in the middle. Germline V gives CDR1 MNHNY, CDR2 SVGAGI (reference sequence). This CDR3 comprises 11 residues. CDR3 residues: CASSSLHFQHF. CDR3 sequence (DNA): TGTGCCAGCAGTTCCCTTCACTTCCAGCATTTT.

The CDR3 region has the DNA TGTGCCAGCAGCTTGAGGACAGGAGGGCAAGAGACCCAGTACTTC. This encodes CASSLRTGGQETQYF. The chain couples TRBV5-4 to TRBJ2-5; D is possibly TRBD1 (7 bases). Germline V gene lookup returns CDR1 SGHNT and CDR2 YYREEE (reference sequence). Trimming left V 1 base short and J 2 bases short, with 12 bases between. CDR3 length equals 15 residues.

CDR3 sequence: CASSFEAENTGELFF. The CDR3 region has the DNA TGTGCCAGCAGCTTTGAAGCGGAGAACACCGGGGAGCTGTTTTTT. The chain links TRBV7-4 to TRBJ2-2, with TRBD2 as a possible D gene (5 bases). V shed 3 bases and J shed 1 base, with 9 bases lying between them. This CDR3 is built from 15 residues. The germline CDR1 and CDR2 sequences are SGHVT and SQSDAQ. The entire variable domain, with the rest obtained from reference TRBV7-4 and TRBJ2-2, is as follows: GAGVSQSPRYKVAKRGRDVALRCDSISGHVTLYWYRQTLGQGSEVLTYSQSDAQRDKSGRPSGRFSAERPERSVSTLKIQRTEQGDSAVYLCASSFEAENTGELFFGEGSRLTVL.

The rearrangement links TRBV13 to TRBJ2-2; 7 nucleotides line up with TRBD2. CDR3 length equals 16 residues. Germline V lookup: CDR1 PRHDT, CDR2 FYEKMQ (reference sequence). With V trimmed by 0 bases and J by 7 bases, 8 bases remained unmatched. CDR3 amino acids: CASSLGRRREGGELFF. The CDR3 DNA reads TGTGCCAGCAGCTTAGGTCGGCGGAGGGAGGGCGGGGAGCTGTTTTTT.

This chain connects TRBV29-1 to TRBJ2-7; TRBD2 matches 8 bases. This CDR3 is 13 amino acids long. The J segment lost 1 base and the V segment lost 4 bases, leaving 3 bases of the junction unmatched. CDR1 SQVTM and CDR2 ANQGSEA come from the germline V gene. The CDR3 loop is CSVGGGLSYEQYF. As DNA, the CDR3 is TGCAGCGTTGGCGGGGGGCTGTCCTACGAGCAGTACTTC.

Only one count was recorded for this clonotype. The chain recombines TRBV9 with TRBJ1-1, with D tentatively TRBD1 (5 bases). CDR3 size: 13 residues. V was shortened by 4 bases and J by 5 bases, with 12 bases between the two germline ends. Germline V gene data show CDR1 as SGDLS and CDR2 as YYNGEE. The CDR3, as DNA: TGTGCCAGCAGCAGAAACAGGAGGACTGAAGCTTTCTTT. It translates to CASSRNRRTEAFF.

The chain couples TRBV5-4 to TRBJ2-7; TRBD1 matches 8 bases. This CDR3 has 16 residues. V shed 2 bases, J shed 5 bases, and the junction held 12 bases outside the gene matches. Looked up from germline, CDR1 is SGHNT and CDR2 is YYREEE (reference sequence). The CDR3 DNA sequence: TGTGCCAGCAGCTTCAGCCGACAGGGGAGTCTGAACGAGCAGTACTTC. Its translation: CASSFSRQGSLNEQYF.

V usage is TRBV7-9 and J usage is TRBJ1-2, with 7 bases aligning to TRBD1. The germline gives CDR1 SEHNR, CDR2 FQNEAQ (reference sequence). The CDR3 length is 14 residues. Trimming took 6 bases from V and 2 from J; bases not matched to a gene: 6. The CDR3 sequence is CASRSTGENYGYTF. The CDR3 region has the DNA TGTGCCAGCAGATCAACAGGGGAGAACTATGGCTACACCTTC.

The chain carries TRBV12-3 or TRBV12-4 and TRBJ1-1, with 7 nucleotides matching TRBD1. V was pared by 5 bases and J by 2 bases, with 8 bases of the junction left unmatched. The CDR3 spans 15 residues. The DNA of the CDR3 is TGTGCCAGCAGTCCGATACAGGGGACTAACACTGAAGCTTTCTTT. It is translated as CASSPIQGTNTEAFF.

The chain has TRBV3-1 and TRBJ2-5; D might be TRBD1 or TRBD2, each matching 8 bases. Trimming left V 6 bases short and J 2 bases short, with 31 bases between. The CDR3 has 20 amino acids. Germline V lookup: CDR1 LGHDT, CDR2 YNNKEL (reference sequence). The CDR3: CASRNMDREPSGSAQETQYF. The CDR3 DNA is TGTGCCAGCAGGAACATGGACAGGGAGCCTAGCGGGTCCGCTCAAGAGACCCAGTACTTC.

V usage is TRBV12-3 or TRBV12-4 and J usage is TRBJ1-2; D not certain. V lost 5 bases and J lost 8, with 18 bases in between. The CDR3 length is 14 residues. CDR3 sequence (DNA): TGTGCCAGCAGTATTGCGACGGCGCCCGGGGGCTACACCTTC. It yields the protein CASSIATAPGGYTF.

The J gene is TRBJ2-3, the V gene TRBV12-5; 13 nucleotides align to TRBD2. The CDR3 consists of 15 residues. CDR1 is LGHNT and CDR2 is FRNRAP in the germline V gene. The ends lost 5 bases at V and 6 bases at J; junction bases unmatched: 5. The CDR3 coding sequence is TGTGCTAGTGGTCCCGGACTAGCGGGGGCGGATACGCAGTATTTT. Translating gives CASGPGLAGADTQYF.

This chain connects TRBV24-1 to TRBJ2-1; D is uncertain. This CDR3 is built from 12 residues. With 3 bases removed from V and 4 bases from J, the gap between germline ends came to 3 bases. The germline gives CDR1 KGHDR, CDR2 SFDVKD. CDR3 loop: CATSDRYNEQFF. Written as DNA, the CDR3 is TGTGCCACCAGTGATCGATACAATGAGCAGTTCTTC.

As DNA, the CDR3 is TGTGCCACCAGTGATTCAGGGATGCGCTATGGCTACACCTTC. This gives the protein CATSDSGMRYGYTF. The rearrangement joins TRBV24-1 to TRBJ1-2; weak D call: TRBD1 (5 bases). Trimming stripped 2 bases from V and 4 bases from J, with 10 bases between. The CDR3 has 14 residues. Germline CDR1 and CDR2: KGHDR and SFDVKD.

The rearrangement links TRBV19 to TRBJ1-2, with D uncertain. This CDR3 is 12 amino acids long. Deletions cut 7 bases from V and 4 bases from J, with 10 bases between. CDR1 and CDR2 (germline): LNHDA, SQIVND (reference sequence). The CDR3 nucleotides read TGTGCCAGTACCCAAGCATCCTATGGCTACACCTTC. This translates into CASTQASYGYTF.

The CDR3 coding sequence is TGTGCCAGCAGCTTAGTGCTAGCACTACCACAAGAGACCCAGTACTTC. Translation gives CASSLVLALPQETQYF. The chain joins TRBV7-3 to TRBJ2-5, with D possibly matching TRBD2 (5 bases). From germline, CDR1 is SGHTA and CDR2 FQGTGA. The CDR3 has 16 amino acids. V was clipped by 2 bases and J by 2 bases, with 15 bases between them.

This clonotype showed up just a few times. The chain joins TRBV7-8 to TRBJ2-7, with 8 bases matching TRBD2. The V segment lost 5 bases and the J segment 2 bases; nucleotides outside the gene matches: 2. Germline lookup yields CDR1 SGHVS and CDR2 FQNEAQ. The CDR3 spans 13 residues. Written as DNA, the CDR3 is TGTGCCAGCAGCCTACTAGCGGCCTACGAGCAGTACTTC. It is translated as CASSLLAAYEQYF.

V is TRBV29-1 and J is TRBJ2-2; no reliable D call. The CDR3 contains 16 residues. Trimming took off 4 bases at V and 4 bases at J, with 19 bases between the two ends. Germline CDR1 is SQVTM and CDR2 is ANQGSEA. In DNA, the CDR3 is TGCAGCGTTGTTGATTTCCTGGCAGACACCACCGGGGAGCTGTTTTTT. It codes for CSVVDFLADTTGELFF.

V is TRBV7-9 and J is TRBJ1-6; TRBD1 agrees at 8 bases. CDR3 length: 17 amino acids. The V gene's germline CDR1 is SEHNR and CDR2 FQNEAQ (reference sequence). With V trimmed by 4 bases and J by 9 bases, 14 bases remained unmatched. CDR3: CASSSHTKTGGRSPLHF. The CDR3 region has the DNA TGTGCCAGCAGCTCTCATACCAAAACAGGGGGTCGTTCACCCCTCCACTTT.

The chain employs TRBV6-5 and TRBJ2-7, with D hard to call. Trimming removed 5 bases at V and 3 bases at J, with 8 bases between. The CDR3 length is 12 residues. CDR1 and CDR2 from the germline V gene are MNHEY and SVGAGI. In nucleotides, the CDR3 is TGTGCCAGCAGTGTAAACAACTACGAGCAGTACTTC. This encodes CASSVNNYEQYF.

V and J are TRBV25-1 and TRBJ2-1; D unresolved. From germline, CDR1 is MGHDK and CDR2 SYGVNS. Trimming took 4 bases from V and 7 from J, leaving 5 bases between them. The CDR3 length is 11 residues. As DNA, the CDR3 is TGTGCCAGCAGTGTGGCTAATGAGCAGTTCTTC. Translation gives CASSVANEQFF.

This rearrangement joins TRBV7-9 to TRBJ2-2; D ambiguous. V was trimmed by 5 bases and J by 1 base, leaving 8 bases between them. The germline V gene encodes CDR1 SEHNR and CDR2 FQNEAQ (reference sequence). The CDR3 covers 14 residues. DNA of the CDR3: TGTGCCAGCAGCGCAAGGCAGAACACCGGGGAGCTGTTTTTT. Encoded protein: CASSARQNTGELFF.

This chain uses TRBV20-1 with TRBJ2-7; D is unclear. The CDR3 runs 12 residues. Germline loops: CDR1 DFQATT, CDR2 SNEGSKA (reference sequence). V lost 0 bases and J 3 bases, leaving 6 bases between the germline ends. As DNA, the CDR3 is TGCAGTGCTAGAGATGAGGACTACGAGCAGTACTTC. Translation: CSARDEDYEQYF.

V gene TRBV29-1 combines with J gene TRBJ1-4; D call uncertain. Trimming removed 4 bases from V and 4 bases from J, with 13 bases in between. CDR3 length equals 14 residues. Germline V gives CDR1 SQVTM, CDR2 ANQGSEA. The CDR3 nucleotides read TGCAGCGTTGTTTCTTCCGGGGATAATGAAAAACTGTTTTTT. Its protein is CSVVSSGDNEKLFF.

This chain links TRBV29-1 with TRBJ2-1; no clear D. Trimming took 2 bases from V and 2 from J, leaving 7 bases between them. Germline V gene data show CDR1 as SQVTM and CDR2 as ANQGSEA. This CDR3 comprises 13 residues. This CDR3 reads CSVETPTYNEQFF. The DNA of the CDR3 is TGCAGCGTTGAAACACCAACCTACAATGAGCAGTTCTTC.

CDR3 DNA: TGCAGTGCTCCTCCCGGGACTAGCGGGGGGCTCTACAATGAGCAGTTCTTC. This encodes CSAPPGTSGGLYNEQFF. V usage is TRBV20-1 and J usage is TRBJ2-1; 15 nucleotides match TRBD2. This CDR3 region has 17 residues. CDR1 DFQATT and CDR2 SNEGSKA come from the germline V gene (reference sequence). The junction had 8 bases not matched to a gene; V was cut back by 5 bases and J by 3 bases.

The V and J genes are TRBV11-1 and TRBJ2-3, with D unresolved. This CDR3 is 11 amino acids long. Trimming took off 4 bases at V and 8 bases at J, with 7 bases between the two ends. In germline, CDR1 is SGHAT, CDR2 FQDESV (reference sequence). The CDR3 coding sequence is TGTGCCAGCAGCTCTCTGGGTACGCAGTATTTT. Protein sequence: CASSSLGTQYF.

The V and J genes are TRBV2 and TRBJ2-2; tentatively, D is TRBD1 or TRBD2 (5 bases each). There are 12 residues in the CDR3. Germline CDR1 reads SNHLY; CDR2 reads FYNNEI. Trimming pared 10 bases from V and 6 bases from J, leaving 12 bases between. The CDR3 nucleotides are TGTGCCACCTCGGGGCTCTCCGGGGAGCTGTTTTTT. It codes for CATSGLSGELFF.